Following are 18 T cell receptor beta chains from one sample sequenced in a study of control samples from healthy donors and cancer patients. Measured with immunoSEQ multiplex PCR; TCRdb has only the in-frame clones, and not every one. The sample consists of under 450,000 clones, 80% to 95% of them appearing once. Sequenced material: PBMCs. These receptors all come from a middle-aged man with head and neck cancer.

This chain connects TRBV30 to TRBJ1-2; D is unresolved. The CDR3 runs to 12 residues. The germline V gene has CDR1 GTSNPN and CDR2 SVGIG (reference sequence). The V end lost 3 bases, the J end lost 4 bases, and 9 bases lay between the germline ends. Here the CDR3 DNA reads TGTGCCTGGAGGAAGGACGCCTATGGCTACACCTTC. Amino acids: CAWRKDAYGYTF. The full variable domain, with the rest looked up from reference TRBV30 and TRBJ1-2, is SQTIHQWPATLVQPVGSPLSLECTVEGTSNPNLYWYRQAAGRGLQLLFYSVGIGQISSEVPQNLSASRPQDRQFILSSKKLLLSDSGFYLCAWRKDAYGYTFGSGTRLTVV.

This clone was seen more than once but under ten times. Other DNA variants within this sample encode the same CDR3. The chain links TRBV28 to TRBJ2-7; 7 bases line up with TRBD2. Germline trimming cut 1 base from V and 2 bases from J; bases unmatched to any gene: 2. Germline V lookup: CDR1 MDHEN, CDR2 SYDVKM. CDR3 size: 14 residues. The CDR3 DNA follows: TGTGCCAGCAGTTTATCGGGGGGAGCCTACGAGCAGTACTTC. Encoded protein: CASSLSGGAYEQYF.

This clone was seen only once. The CDR3 DNA is TGTGCCAGCGAACGAGGGGGCCATGGCTACACCTTC. Translation gives CASERGGHGYTF. This chain links TRBV5-6 with TRBJ1-2; TRBD1 matches at 7 bases. The CDR3 extends over 12 amino acids. V lost 7 bases and J lost 6; bases outside the gene matches: 6. CDR1 is SGHDT and CDR2 is YYEEEE in the germline V gene. The full variable domain, completed using reference TRBV5-6 and TRBJ1-2, is DAGVTQSPTHLIKTRGQQVTLRCSPKSGHDTVSWYQQALGQGPQFIFQYYEEEERQRGNFPDRFSGHQFPNYSSELNVNALLLGDSALYLCASERGGHGYTFGSGTRLTVV.

CDR3 DNA: TGTGCCAGTACCTATGACCGGGGGGGATACTACAATGAGCAGTTCTTC. As protein: CASTYDRGGYYNEQFF. This chain connects TRBV2 to TRBJ2-1; 8 positions match TRBD2. V gave up 9 bases and J gave up 3 bases; unmatched junction bases: 13. This CDR3 region has 16 residues. Looked up from germline, CDR1 is SNHLY and CDR2 is FYNNEI.

The chain's CDR3 is CASSEGRYSGNTIYF. CDR3 bases: TGTGCCAGCAGTGAGGGACGGTACTCTGGAAACACCATATATTTT. This chain links TRBV2 with TRBJ1-3; a possible D gene is TRBD1 (5 bases). This CDR3 is built from 15 residues. CDR1 and CDR2 from the germline V gene are SNHLY and FYNNEI. V was cut by 3 bases and J by 0 bases, with 9 bases left in between.

This chain connects TRBV7-2 to TRBJ2-1; TRBD2 matches 7 bases. The CDR3 has 16 amino acids. From germline, CDR1 is SGHTA and CDR2 FQGNSA. V was clipped by 3 bases and J by 8 bases; unmatched bases: 13. The CDR3 DNA follows: TGTGCCAGCAGCTTCGCATGGATAGCGGGTGAGGATGAGCAGTTCTTC. Translating it yields CASSFAWIAGEDEQFF.

The J gene is TRBJ2-5, the V gene TRBV7-2; TRBD1 matches at 9 bases. Germline V lookup: CDR1 SGHTA, CDR2 FQGNSA. V lost 1 base and J lost 6; bases outside the gene matches: 9. The CDR3 covers 16 residues. The CDR3 DNA follows: TGTGCCAGCAGCTTAGACGGGACAGGGTACCGTCAGACCCAGTACTTC. Amino acids: CASSLDGTGYRQTQYF.

This clone was seen just once. The V gene is TRBV12-5, the J gene TRBJ2-3, with D perhaps TRBD2 (5 bases). Germline V gives CDR1 LGHNT, CDR2 FRNRAP. The V gene lost 0 bases and the J gene lost 1 base, with 8 bases spanning the gap. This CDR3 comprises 15 residues. The CDR3 coding sequence is TGTGCTAGTGGTTTGGTACGGGAAGGCACAGATACGCAGTATTTT. Its protein is CASGLVREGTDTQYF.

The chain uses TRBV14 and TRBJ1-2; D ambiguous. CDR1 and CDR2 from the germline V gene are SGHDN and FVKESK. CDR3 length equals 13 residues. V was trimmed by 2 bases and J by 7 bases, leaving 11 bases between them. This CDR3 is CASSQNPGGGYTF. In DNA form, the CDR3 reads TGTGCCAGCAGCCAAAACCCGGGCGGTGGCTACACCTTC.

This sequence joins TRBV15 and TRBJ1-4; 9 bases agree with TRBD1. The germline CDR1 and CDR2 sequences are LNHNV and YYDKDF (reference sequence). The J segment lost 8 bases and the V segment lost 0 bases, leaving 10 bases of the junction unmatched. The CDR3 runs 17 residues. Here the CDR3 DNA reads TGTGCCACCAGCAGAGAGGGGGCCACAGGGGGCGAGGAAAAACTGTTTTTT. It is translated as CATSREGATGGEEKLFF.

This clone was seen once. The CDR3 region is CASSLVSSGVYSYEQYF. In DNA form, the CDR3 reads TGTGCCAGCAGCTTAGTTTCTAGCGGCGTATACTCCTACGAGCAGTACTTC. The chain carries TRBV7-8 and TRBJ2-7; 7 nucleotides agree with TRBD2. The V and J ends lost 1 base and 0 bases, in that order; junction bases with no gene match: 9. Per the germline V gene, CDR1 is SGHVS and CDR2 is FQNEAQ. The CDR3 has 17 residues.

The chain carries TRBV19 and TRBJ2-7; D ambiguous. The CDR3 covers 15 residues. In germline, CDR1 is LNHDA, CDR2 SQIVND (reference sequence). V was shortened by 6 bases and J by 3 bases, with 18 bases between the two germline ends. CDR3 in DNA: TGTGCCAGTAGACAAACCGCCAATTCGGTCTACGAGCAGTACTTC. Its protein product is CASRQTANSVYEQYF.

This chain uses TRBV6-1 with TRBJ1-1; tentative D call: TRBD1 (6 bases). This CDR3 contains 13 residues. Germline-derived CDR1 and CDR2 are MNHNS and SASEGT. Trimming left V 2 bases short and J 7 bases short, with 11 bases between. In DNA, the CDR3 is TGTGCCAGCAGTGAACGGGGGCTGGGTGAAGCTTTCTTT. This codes for CASSERGLGEAFF.

This chain joins TRBV7-3 and TRBJ2-3; possibly TRBD1 for D (5 bases). This CDR3 is built from 14 residues. Germline V gene data show CDR1 as SGHTA and CDR2 as FQGTGA. V was pared by 3 bases and J by 5 bases, with 12 bases between. DNA of the CDR3: TGTGCCAGCAGCTTTGGGGCCTCGGGAGATACGCAGTATTTT. It is translated as CASSFGASGDTQYF.

The chain carries TRBV6-5 and TRBJ2-7; 7 nucleotides match TRBD1. CDR1 is MNHEY, CDR2 SVGAGI, per germline. CDR3 length equals 16 residues. V lost 4 bases and J lost 2; bases outside the gene matches: 11. CDR3 nucleotide sequence: TGTGCCAGCAGTTTAGCAGGGGGAACATTGACCTACGAGCAGTACTTC. It codes for CASSLAGGTLTYEQYF.

This chain joins TRBV24-1 and TRBJ2-7; 7 bases match TRBD1. The CDR3 runs 14 residues. Germline V gene sequence: CDR1 KGHDR, CDR2 SFDVKD. V was clipped by 4 bases and J by 5 bases; unmatched bases: 7. The CDR3 sequence: CATSDVRDRDEQYF. The CDR3, as DNA: TGTGCCACCAGTGACGTTAGAGACAGGGACGAGCAGTACTTC.

The rearrangement uses TRBV11-3 and TRBJ2-3, with a possible D match to TRBD2 (5 bases). With 5 bases removed from V and 0 bases from J, the gap between germline ends came to 9 bases. The CDR3 runs 14 residues. Per germline, CDR1 SGHNT and CDR2 YENEEA. The CDR3 nucleotides read TGTGCCAGCAGCCAAGGCGGGAGCACAGATACGCAGTATTTT. Its protein product is CASSQGGSTDTQYF.

The J gene is TRBJ1-1, the V gene TRBV6-6, with 10 bases lining up with TRBD1. After removal of 7 bases from V and 5 bases from J, the junction contained 7 bases not matched to a gene. Germline CDR1 reads MNHNY; CDR2 reads SVGAGI (reference sequence). The CDR3 sequence is 14 residues long. CDR3 loop: CASNPTGGRTEAFF. The DNA for the CDR3 is TGTGCCAGCAACCCGACAGGGGGCCGGACTGAAGCTTTCTTT.